This record covers a single TCR beta chain. Its cognate antigen has yet to be identified. Base qualities are not provided; no much larger clone lies one nucleotide away. The library was obtained by the immunoSEQ multiplex PCR assay. Entries here come from immuneACCESS through TCRdb and include only in-frame sequences with V and J called. Some clones fail to appear in such tables; in the studies checked, an unresolved V gene covers under half of the shortfall, and the cause of the remainder is unknown. Across this sample there are 67,000 or so clones, with 92% seen only once. In total, the top ten clones hold under 3.5% of the sample. This sample stems from a study of T cell changes during pregnancy in multiple sclerosis (dated by TCRdb to the late 2010s). Notes on the research overall: The study looked at changes in the T cell repertoire across pregnancy in women with multiple sclerosis.

V and J are truncated by 0 bases and 0 bases respectively, leaving an intervening sequence of 15 bases. From cysteine to phenylalanine, the CDR3 is 17 amino acids long. Here the CDR3 DNA is all that survives: 51 bases in frame from base 1. From a lookup of the germline V gene (reference sequence), CDR1 and CDR2 are SGHKS and YYEKEE. The V gene is TRBV5-5 and the J gene is TRBJ1-1; D gene: possibly TRBD1, on 6 matching bases. The sequenced sample was CD8+ T cells from peripheral blood mononuclear cells, obtained in the third trimester of pregnancy. The sequence was collected from a female donor in good health, enrolled as a control in a pregnancy study. This receptor carries the CDR3 CASSLAGAVGMNTEAFF. The DNA sequence is as follows: TGTGCCAGCAGCTTGGCAGGGGCGGTCGGCATGAACACTGAAGCTTTCTTT.